The clone carrying this T cell receptor beta chain was found a few times. No antigen is known for it. Here immunoSEQ multiplex PCR was the method, and the copy in TCRdb shows in-frame clones only, minus some. The sample carries about 380,000 clones, about 96% recorded once. This entry belongs to a study of shared clonotypes between healthy human individuals. Findings of the study overall: Clonotype sharing across a few donors was observed for 4.5% to 6.5% of naive CD4 clonotypes. Generally, estimated richness proved larger in naive subsets than it did in memory subsets. Sequencing depth was expected to affect clonotype sharing among donors.

In germline, CDR1 is LNHDA, CDR2 SQIVND (reference sequence). The V end was cut by 4 bases, the J end by 4 bases, with 16 bases between. The CDR3 has 15 amino acids. The donors were all Caucasian adults (living in Nashville, Tennessee). Sequencing used memory CD8+ T cells sorted from blood. Described subset: CD45RO+ cells pooled with CCR7-negative TemRA cells. The genes are TRBV19 and TRBJ1-2; unclear D gene. The sequence was obtained from a man in his thirties or forties in good health. CDR3 loop: CASSNPIGKVYGYTF. CDR3 in DNA: TGTGCCAGTAGTAACCCGATAGGAAAGGTCTATGGCTACACCTTC.